One T cell receptor (beta chain) is described in this entry. The data are from a study of technical replicates of blood from a few donors. CDR3 length equals 16 residues. J gave up 3 bases and V 6 bases, and 7 bases lay outside the gene matches. CDR1 MNHNY and CDR2 SVGAGI come from the germline V gene (reference sequence). Only in-frame clones appear in the TCRdb table, and some are missing; sequencing was by immunoSEQ multiplex PCR. The data contain about 83,000 clones, about 96% of them seen just once; the ten biggest clones take up approximately 0.3%. Sequences were obtained from T cells isolated from PBMCs. The TCR sequence derives from a human donor in good health. The chain uses TRBV6-6 and TRBJ1-3, with TRBD1 matching over 11 bases. The CDR3 region has the DNA TGTGCCAGCAGCCGGCCGGGACAGGGGGTTGGAAACACCATATATTTT. The encoded protein is CASSRPGQGVGNTIYF.